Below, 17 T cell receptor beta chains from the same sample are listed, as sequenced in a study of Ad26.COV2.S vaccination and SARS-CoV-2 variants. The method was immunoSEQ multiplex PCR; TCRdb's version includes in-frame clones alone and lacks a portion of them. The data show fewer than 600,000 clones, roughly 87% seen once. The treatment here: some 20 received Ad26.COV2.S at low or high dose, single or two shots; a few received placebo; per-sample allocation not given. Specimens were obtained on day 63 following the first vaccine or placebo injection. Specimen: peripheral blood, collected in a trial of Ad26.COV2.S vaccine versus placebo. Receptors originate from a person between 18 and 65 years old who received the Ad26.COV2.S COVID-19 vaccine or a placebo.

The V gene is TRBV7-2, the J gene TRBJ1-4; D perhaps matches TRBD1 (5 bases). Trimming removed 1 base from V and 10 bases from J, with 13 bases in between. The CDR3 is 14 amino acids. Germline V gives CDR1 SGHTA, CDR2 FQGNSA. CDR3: CASSLVQGTGKLFF. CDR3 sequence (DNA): TGTGCCAGCAGCTTAGTGCAGGGAACTGGAAAACTGTTTTTT.

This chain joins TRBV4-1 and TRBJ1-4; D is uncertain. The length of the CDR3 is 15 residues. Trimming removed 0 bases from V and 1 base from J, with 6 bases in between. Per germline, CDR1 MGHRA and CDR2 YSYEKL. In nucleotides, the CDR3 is TGCGCCAGCAGCCAAGATCAACAAACTAATGAAAAACTGTTTTTT. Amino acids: CASSQDQQTNEKLFF.

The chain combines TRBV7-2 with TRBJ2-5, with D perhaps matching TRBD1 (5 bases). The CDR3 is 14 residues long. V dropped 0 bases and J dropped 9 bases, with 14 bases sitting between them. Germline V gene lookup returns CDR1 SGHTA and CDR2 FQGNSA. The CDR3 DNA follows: TGTGCCAGCAGCTTAGCGGGGATCGGCAGGGCCCAGTACTTC. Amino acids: CASSLAGIGRAQYF.

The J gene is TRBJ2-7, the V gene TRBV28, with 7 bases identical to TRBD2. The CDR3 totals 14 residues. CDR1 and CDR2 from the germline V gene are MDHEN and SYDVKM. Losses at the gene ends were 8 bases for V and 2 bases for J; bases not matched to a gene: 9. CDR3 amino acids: CASVTSALPYEQYF. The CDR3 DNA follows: TGTGCCAGCGTAACTAGCGCCCTGCCCTACGAGCAGTACTTC.

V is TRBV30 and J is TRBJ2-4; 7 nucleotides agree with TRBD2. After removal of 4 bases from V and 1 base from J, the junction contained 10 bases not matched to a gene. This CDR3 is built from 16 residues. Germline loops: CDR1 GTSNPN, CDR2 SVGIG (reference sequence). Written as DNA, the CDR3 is TGTGCCTGGACCGACCGACTAGCCGGGGCCAAAAACATTCAGTACTTC. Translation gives CAWTDRLAGAKNIQYF. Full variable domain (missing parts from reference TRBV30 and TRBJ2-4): SQTIHQWPATLVQPVGSPLSLECTVEGTSNPNLYWYRQAAGRGLQLLFYSVGIGQISSEVPQNLSASRPQDRQFILSSKKLLLSDSGFYLCAWTDRLAGAKNIQYFGAGTRLSVL.

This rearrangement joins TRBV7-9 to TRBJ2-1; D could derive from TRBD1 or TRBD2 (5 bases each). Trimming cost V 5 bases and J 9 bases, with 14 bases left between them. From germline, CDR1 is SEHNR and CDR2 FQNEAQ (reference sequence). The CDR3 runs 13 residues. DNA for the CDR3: TGTGCCAGCAGCCTTCAGGGAGTAGGTGAGCAGTTCTTC. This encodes CASSLQGVGEQFF.

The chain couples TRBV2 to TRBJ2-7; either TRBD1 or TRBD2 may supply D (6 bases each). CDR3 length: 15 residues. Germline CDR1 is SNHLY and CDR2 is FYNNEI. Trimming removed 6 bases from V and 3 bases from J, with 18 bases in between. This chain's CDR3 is CASSSQGSDYYEQYF. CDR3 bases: TGTGCCAGCAGCTCACAGGGCTCGGACTACTACGAGCAGTACTTC.

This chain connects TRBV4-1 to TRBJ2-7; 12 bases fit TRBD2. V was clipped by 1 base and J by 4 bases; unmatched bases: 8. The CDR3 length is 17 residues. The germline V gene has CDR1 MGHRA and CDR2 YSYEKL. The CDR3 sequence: CASSQGASGRARYEQYF. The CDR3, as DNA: TGCGCCAGCAGCCAAGGGGCTAGCGGGAGGGCCAGGTACGAGCAGTACTTC.

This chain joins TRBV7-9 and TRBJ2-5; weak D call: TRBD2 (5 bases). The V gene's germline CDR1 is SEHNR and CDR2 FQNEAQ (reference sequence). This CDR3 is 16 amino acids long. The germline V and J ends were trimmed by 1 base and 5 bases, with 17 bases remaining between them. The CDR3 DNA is TGTGCCAGCAGCTTAGTATTGAGGGTTGGAACCGAGACCCAGTACTTC. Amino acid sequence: CASSLVLRVGTETQYF.

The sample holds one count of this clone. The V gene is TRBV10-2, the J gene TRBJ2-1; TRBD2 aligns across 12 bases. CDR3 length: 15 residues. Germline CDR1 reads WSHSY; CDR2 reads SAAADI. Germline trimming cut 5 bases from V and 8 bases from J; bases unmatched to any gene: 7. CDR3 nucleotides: TGCGCCAGCAGTCGGACTAGCGGGACGGGCCATGAGCAGTTCTTC. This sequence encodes CASSRTSGTGHEQFF.

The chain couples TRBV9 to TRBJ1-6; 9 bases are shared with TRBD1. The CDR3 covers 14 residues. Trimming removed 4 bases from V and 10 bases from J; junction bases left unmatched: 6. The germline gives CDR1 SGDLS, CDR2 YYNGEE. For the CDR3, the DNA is TGTGCCAGCAGCAGGACAGGGGAGAGATCACCCCTCCACTTT. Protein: CASSRTGERSPLHF.

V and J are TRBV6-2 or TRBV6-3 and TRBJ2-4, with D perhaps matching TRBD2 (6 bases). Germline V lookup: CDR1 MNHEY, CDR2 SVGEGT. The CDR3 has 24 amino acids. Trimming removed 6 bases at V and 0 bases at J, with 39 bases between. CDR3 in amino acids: CASSLRAAGIFYGRRDLAKNIQYF. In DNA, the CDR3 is TGTGCCAGCAGCCTTAGGGCTGCCGGGATATTCTACGGGAGAAGGGATCTAGCCAAAAACATTCAGTACTTC.

The CDR3: CASSWAGRALGETQYF. The CDR3 nucleotides read TGTGCCAGCAGTTGGGCCGGGAGGGCTTTAGGAGAGACCCAGTACTTC. The V call is TRBV28, the J call TRBJ2-5; TRBD2 aligns across 8 bases. The CDR3 consists of 16 residues. V was pared by 4 bases and J by 4 bases, with 11 bases of the junction left unmatched. The V gene's germline CDR1 is MDHEN and CDR2 SYDVKM.

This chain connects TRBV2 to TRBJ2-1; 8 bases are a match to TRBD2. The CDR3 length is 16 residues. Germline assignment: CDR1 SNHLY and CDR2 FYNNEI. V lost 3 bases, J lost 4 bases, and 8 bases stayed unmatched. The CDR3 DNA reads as TGTGCCAGCAGTGAGGGACTAGGCATTCCTTACAATGAGCAGTTCTTC. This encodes CASSEGLGIPYNEQFF.

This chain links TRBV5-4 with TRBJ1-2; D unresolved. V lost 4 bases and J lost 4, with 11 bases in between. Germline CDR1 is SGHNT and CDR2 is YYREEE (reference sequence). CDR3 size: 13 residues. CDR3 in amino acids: CASSVDGLYGYTF. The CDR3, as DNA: TGTGCCAGCAGCGTAGACGGCCTCTATGGCTACACCTTC.

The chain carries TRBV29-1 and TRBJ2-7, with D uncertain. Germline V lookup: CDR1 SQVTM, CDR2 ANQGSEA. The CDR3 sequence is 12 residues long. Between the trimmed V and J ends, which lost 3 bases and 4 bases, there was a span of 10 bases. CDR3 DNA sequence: TGCAGCGTTGAGACCCCCGGATACGAGCAGTACTTC. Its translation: CSVETPGYEQYF.

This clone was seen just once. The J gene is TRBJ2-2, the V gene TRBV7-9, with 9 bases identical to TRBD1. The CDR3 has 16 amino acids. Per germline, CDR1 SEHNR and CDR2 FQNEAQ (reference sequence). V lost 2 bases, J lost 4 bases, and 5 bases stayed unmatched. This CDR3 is CASSLKGQGSTGELFF. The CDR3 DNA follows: TGTGCCAGCAGCTTAAAAGGACAGGGGTCCACCGGGGAGCTGTTTTTT.